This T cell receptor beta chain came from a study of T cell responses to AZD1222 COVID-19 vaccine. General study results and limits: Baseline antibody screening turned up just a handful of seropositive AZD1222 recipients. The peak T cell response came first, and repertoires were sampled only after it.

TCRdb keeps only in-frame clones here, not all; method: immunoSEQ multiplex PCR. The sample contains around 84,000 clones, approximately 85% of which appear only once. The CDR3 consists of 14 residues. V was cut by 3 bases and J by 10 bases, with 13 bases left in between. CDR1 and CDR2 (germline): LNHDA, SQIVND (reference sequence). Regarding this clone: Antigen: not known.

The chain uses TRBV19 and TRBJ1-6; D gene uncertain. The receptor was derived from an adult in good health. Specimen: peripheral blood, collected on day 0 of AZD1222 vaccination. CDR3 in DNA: TGTGCCAGTAGTATTGGCAACACCCGGTCACCCCTCCACTTT. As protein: CASSIGNTRSPLHF. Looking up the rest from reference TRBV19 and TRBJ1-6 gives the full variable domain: DGGITQSPKYLFRKEGQNVTLSCEQNLNHDAMYWYRQDPGQGLRLIYYSQIVNDFQKGDIAEGYSVSREKKESFPLTVTSAQKNPTAFYLCASSIGNTRSPLHFGNGTRLTVT.